Listed here is a single T cell receptor (beta chain). These data originate in a study of CD8+CD57+ T cells in acquired aplastic anemia. All sequencing subjects had displayed CD8+CD57+ cell expansion on flow cytometry. CDR3 and TCR beta VDJ profiling relied on genomic DNA as the template. TCRdb reanalysed the reads using MiXCR and keeps one entry per CDR3 protein. The profile shows about 260,000 distinct CDR3 sequences, 82% of them singletons. Between the trimmed V and J ends, which lost 0 bases and 11 bases, there was a span of 21 bases. The germline V gene has CDR1 SGDLS and CDR2 YYNGEE. CDR3 length: 16 residues.

The chain employs TRBV9 and TRBJ2-1; possibly TRBD2 for D (5 bases). Material for sequencing was sorted CD4+, CD8+, or CD8+CD57+ T cells (not recorded which) from PBMCs. The source is a human donor with aplastic anemia. The CDR3 nucleotides read TGTGCCAGCAGCGTAGGAGTGGACTTTTCCTACGAGCAGCAGTTCTTC. Its translation: CASSVGVDFSYEQQFF.